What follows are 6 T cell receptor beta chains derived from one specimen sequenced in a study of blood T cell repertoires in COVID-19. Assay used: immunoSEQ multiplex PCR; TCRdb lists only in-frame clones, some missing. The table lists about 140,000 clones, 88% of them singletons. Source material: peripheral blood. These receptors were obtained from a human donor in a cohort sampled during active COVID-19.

The CDR3 spells CASSPKGGLSNQPQHF. As DNA, the CDR3 is TGTGCCAGCAGCCCAAAAGGAGGGTTAAGCAATCAGCCCCAGCATTTT. The rearrangement joins TRBV5-6 to TRBJ1-5; D remains ambiguous. V lost 4 bases and J 1 base, leaving 15 bases between the germline ends. This CDR3 region has 16 residues. Germline V lookup: CDR1 SGHDT, CDR2 YYEEEE.

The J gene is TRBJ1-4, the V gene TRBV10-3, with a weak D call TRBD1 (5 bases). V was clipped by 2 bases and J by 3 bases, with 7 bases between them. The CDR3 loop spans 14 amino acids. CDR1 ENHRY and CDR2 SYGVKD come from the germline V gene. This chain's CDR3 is CAISEAGSNEKLFF. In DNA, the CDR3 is TGTGCCATCAGTGAGGCAGGGTCTAATGAAAAACTGTTTTTT.

CDR3: CASSLGGNEKLFF. The CDR3, as DNA: TGTGCCAGCAGCTTGGGCGGTAATGAAAAACTGTTTTTT. The rearrangement links TRBV5-4 to TRBJ1-4; the D is unclear. The CDR3 is made up of 13 amino acids. The V end was cut by 0 bases, the J end by 4 bases, with 4 bases between. The germline V gene has CDR1 SGHNT and CDR2 YYREEE (reference sequence). The entire variable domain, with the rest obtained from reference TRBV5-4 and TRBJ1-4, is as follows: ETGVTQSPTHLIKTRGQQVTLRCSSQSGHNTVSWYQQALGQGPQFIFQYYREEENGRGNFPPRFSGLQFPNYSSELNVNALELDDSALYLCASSLGGNEKLFFGSGTQLSVL.

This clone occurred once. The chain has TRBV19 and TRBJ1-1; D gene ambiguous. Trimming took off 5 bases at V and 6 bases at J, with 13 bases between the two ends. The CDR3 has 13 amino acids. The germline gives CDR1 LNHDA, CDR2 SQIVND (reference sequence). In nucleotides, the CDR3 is TGTGCCAGTAGTCTTGCGCCGGTGTCTGAAGCTTTCTTT. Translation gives CASSLAPVSEAFF. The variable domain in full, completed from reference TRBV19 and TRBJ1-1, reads DGGITQSPKYLFRKEGQNVTLSCEQNLNHDAMYWYRQDPGQGLRLIYYSQIVNDFQKGDIAEGYSVSREKKESFPLTVTSAQKNPTAFYLCASSLAPVSEAFFGQGTRLTVV.

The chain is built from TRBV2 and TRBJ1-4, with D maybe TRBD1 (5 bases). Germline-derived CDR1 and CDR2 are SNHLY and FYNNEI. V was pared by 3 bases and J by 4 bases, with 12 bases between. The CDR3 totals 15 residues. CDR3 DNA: TGTGCCAGCAGTGATGGGAGGGACGGTAATGAAAAACTGTTTTTT. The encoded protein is CASSDGRDGNEKLFF.

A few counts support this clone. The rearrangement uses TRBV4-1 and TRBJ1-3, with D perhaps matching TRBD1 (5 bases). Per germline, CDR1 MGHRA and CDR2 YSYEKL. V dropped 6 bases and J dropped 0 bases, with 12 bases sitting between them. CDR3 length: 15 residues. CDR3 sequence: CASSPTAISGNTIYF. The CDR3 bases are TGCGCCAGCAGTCCGACAGCGATCTCTGGAAACACCATATATTTT.